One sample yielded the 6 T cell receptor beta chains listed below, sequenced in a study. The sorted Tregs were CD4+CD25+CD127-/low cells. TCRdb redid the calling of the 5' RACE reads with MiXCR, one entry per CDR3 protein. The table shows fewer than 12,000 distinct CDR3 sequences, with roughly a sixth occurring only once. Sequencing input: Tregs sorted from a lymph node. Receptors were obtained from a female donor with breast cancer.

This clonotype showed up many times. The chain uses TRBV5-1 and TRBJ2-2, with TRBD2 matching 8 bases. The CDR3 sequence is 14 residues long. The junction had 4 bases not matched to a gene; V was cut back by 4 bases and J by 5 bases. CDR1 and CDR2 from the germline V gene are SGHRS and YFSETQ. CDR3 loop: CASSTGGPTGELFF. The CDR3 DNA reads TGCGCCAGCAGCACGGGAGGGCCGACCGGGGAGCTGTTTTTT.

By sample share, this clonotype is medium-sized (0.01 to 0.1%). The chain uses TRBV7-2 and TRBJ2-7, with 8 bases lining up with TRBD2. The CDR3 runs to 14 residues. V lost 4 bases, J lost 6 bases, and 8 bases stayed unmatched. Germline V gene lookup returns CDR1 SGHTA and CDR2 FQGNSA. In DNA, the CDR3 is TGTGCCAGCAGCTCCCCGGGACTAGATCGCGAGCAGTACTTC. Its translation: CASSSPGLDREQYF.

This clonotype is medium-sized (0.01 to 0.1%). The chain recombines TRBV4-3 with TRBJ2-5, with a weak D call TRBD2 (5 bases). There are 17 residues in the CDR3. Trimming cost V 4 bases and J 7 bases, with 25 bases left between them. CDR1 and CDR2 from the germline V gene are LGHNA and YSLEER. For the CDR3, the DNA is TGCGCCAGCAGCCCACGATGGGATAGGAGCCCTCGGGGGACCCAGTACTTC. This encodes CASSPRWDRSPRGTQYF.

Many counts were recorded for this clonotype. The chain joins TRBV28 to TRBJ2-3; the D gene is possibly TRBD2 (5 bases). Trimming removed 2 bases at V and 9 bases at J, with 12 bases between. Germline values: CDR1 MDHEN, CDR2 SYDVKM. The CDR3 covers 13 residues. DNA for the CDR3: TGTGCCAGCAGTTTACGGGCGGGTAGAACGCAGTATTTT. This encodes CASSLRAGRTQYF.

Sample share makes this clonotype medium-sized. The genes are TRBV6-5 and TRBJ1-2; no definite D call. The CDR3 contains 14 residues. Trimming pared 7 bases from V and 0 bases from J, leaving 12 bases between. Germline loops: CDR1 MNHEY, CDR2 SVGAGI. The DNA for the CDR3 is TGTGCCAGCACCGAATCGGCTTCTAACTATGGCTACACCTTC. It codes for CASTESASNYGYTF.

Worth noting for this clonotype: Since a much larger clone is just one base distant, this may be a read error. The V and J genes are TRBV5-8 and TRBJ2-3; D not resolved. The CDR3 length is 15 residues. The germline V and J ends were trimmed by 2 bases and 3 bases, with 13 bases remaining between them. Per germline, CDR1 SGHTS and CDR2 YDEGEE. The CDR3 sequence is CASSFPGSLTDTQYF. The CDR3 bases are TGTGCCAGCAGCTTCCCTGGTTCGTTAACAGATACGCAGTATTTT.